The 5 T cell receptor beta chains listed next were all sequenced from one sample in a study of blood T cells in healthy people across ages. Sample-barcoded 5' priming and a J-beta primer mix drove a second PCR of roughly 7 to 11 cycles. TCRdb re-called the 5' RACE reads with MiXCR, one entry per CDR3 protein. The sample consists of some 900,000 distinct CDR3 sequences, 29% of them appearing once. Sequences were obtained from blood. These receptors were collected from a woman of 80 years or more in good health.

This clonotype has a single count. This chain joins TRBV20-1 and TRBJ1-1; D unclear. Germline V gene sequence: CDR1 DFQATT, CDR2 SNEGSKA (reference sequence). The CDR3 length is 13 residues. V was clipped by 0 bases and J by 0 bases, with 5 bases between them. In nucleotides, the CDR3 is TGCAGTGCTAGAGAAACAGTGAACACTGAAGCTTTCTTT. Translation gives CSARETVNTEAFF.

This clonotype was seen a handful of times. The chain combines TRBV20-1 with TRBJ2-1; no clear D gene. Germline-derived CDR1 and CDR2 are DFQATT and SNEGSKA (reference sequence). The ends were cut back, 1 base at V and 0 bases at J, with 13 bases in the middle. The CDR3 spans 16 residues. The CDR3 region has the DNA TGCAGTGCTAGAGTAAGGACGGCTTTCTCCTACAATGAGCAGTTCTTC. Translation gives CSARVRTAFSYNEQFF.

The CDR3, as DNA: TGCGCCAGCAGCGACAGTGGTCCAAGGGATGAGCAGTTCTTC. Its translation: CASSDSGPRDEQFF. V and J are TRBV5-1 and TRBJ2-1; a possible D gene is TRBD1 (5 bases). Trimming removed 4 bases at V and 8 bases at J, with 16 bases between. Per the germline V gene, CDR1 is SGHRS and CDR2 is YFSETQ. The CDR3 runs to 14 residues.

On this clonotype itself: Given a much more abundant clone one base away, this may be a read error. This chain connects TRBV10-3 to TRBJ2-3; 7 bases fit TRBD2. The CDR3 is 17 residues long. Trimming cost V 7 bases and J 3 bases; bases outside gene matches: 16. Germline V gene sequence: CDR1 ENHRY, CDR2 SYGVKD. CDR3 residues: CAINNPRGVKETDTQYF. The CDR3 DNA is TGTGCCATCAATAACCCCCGGGGGGTAAAAGAAACAGATACGCAGTATTTT.

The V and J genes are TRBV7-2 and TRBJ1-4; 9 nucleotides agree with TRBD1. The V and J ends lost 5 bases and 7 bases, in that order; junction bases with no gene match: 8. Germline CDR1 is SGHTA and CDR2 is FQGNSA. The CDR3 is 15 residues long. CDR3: CASSPTGGGGEKLFF. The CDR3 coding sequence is TGTGCCAGCAGCCCCACAGGGGGCGGGGGTGAAAAACTGTTTTTT.